This passage covers 32 T cell receptor beta chains from one sample sequenced in a study of blood T cell repertoires in COVID-19. Using immunoSEQ multiplex PCR, the repertoire was profiled, and TCRdb retains in-frame clones only, with some absent. Among roughly 160,000 clones listed, around 86% were seen once. The sample taken for sequencing was peripheral blood. The source of these receptors is a man aged 18 to 29 with acute or convalescent COVID-19.

Worth noting for this clone: Other DNA sequences of this sample code for an identical CDR3. This rearrangement joins TRBV7-9 to TRBJ1-6; D is ambiguous. The ends were cut back, 3 bases at V and 5 bases at J, with 8 bases in the middle. CDR3 length: 14 residues. CDR1 is SEHNR, CDR2 FQNEAQ, per germline (reference sequence). CDR3 DNA: TGTGCCAGCAGCTTGGACGGGAATAATTCACCCCTCCACTTT. It specifies CASSLDGNNSPLHF.

The chain uses TRBV7-9 and TRBJ1-6, with unresolved D. The length of the CDR3 is 15 residues. Trimming removed 2 bases at V and 0 bases at J, with 5 bases between. CDR1 and CDR2 from the germline V gene are SEHNR and FQNEAQ (reference sequence). CDR3 nucleotide sequence: TGTGCCAGCAGCTTATCGGTCTCCTATAATTCACCCCTCCACTTT. It yields the protein CASSLSVSYNSPLHF.

This clone was detected a few times. The chain carries TRBV6-5 and TRBJ1-6; TRBD1 matches at 11 bases. Per the germline V gene, CDR1 is MNHEY and CDR2 is SVGAGI. J was trimmed by 7 bases and V by 4 bases; bases with no gene match: 3. The CDR3 runs 15 residues. CDR3 coding DNA: TGTGCCAGCAGTTCGGGGACAGGGGGGAATTCACCCCTCCACTTT. Protein sequence: CASSSGTGGNSPLHF.

The V and J genes are TRBV10-3 and TRBJ2-6, with D perhaps matching TRBD1 (5 bases). This CDR3 has 15 residues. In germline, CDR1 is ENHRY, CDR2 SYGVKD. V lost 7 bases and J lost 4, with 14 bases in between. The CDR3 sequence: CAINPGSSGANVLTF. The CDR3 bases are TGTGCCATCAACCCAGGGTCCTCCGGGGCCAACGTCCTGACTTTC.

CDR3 in DNA: TGCAGCGTCGCCCGGCAGGGAAATGATGGCTACACCTTC. This encodes CSVARQGNDGYTF. The chain couples TRBV29-1 to TRBJ1-2; a weak D match, TRBD1 (5 bases). Germline lookup yields CDR1 SQVTM and CDR2 ANQGSEA. Trimming took off 6 bases at V and 6 bases at J, with 17 bases between the two ends. CDR3 length equals 13 residues.

The rearrangement uses TRBV18 and TRBJ1-1; a possible D gene is TRBD1 (5 bases). From germline, CDR1 is KGHSH and CDR2 LQKENI. There are 13 residues in the CDR3. V was pared by 5 bases and J by 1 base, with 8 bases between. CDR3 amino acids: CASSAGQNTEAFF. CDR3 DNA sequence: TGTGCCAGCTCAGCTGGACAGAACACTGAAGCTTTCTTT.

The table lists this clone with a count of one. The chain carries TRBV6-6 and TRBJ2-1; the D gene is possibly TRBD2 (7 bases). CDR1 is MNHNY and CDR2 is SVGAGI in the germline V gene (reference sequence). The CDR3 length is 15 residues. V dropped 2 bases and J dropped 5 bases, with 13 bases sitting between them. CDR3 protein: CASSYRGGQNNEQFF. The DNA of the CDR3 is TGTGCCAGCAGTTACAGGGGGGGCCAGAACAATGAGCAGTTCTTC.

The chain employs TRBV5-1 and TRBJ2-1, with 8 bases aligning to TRBD2. Germline V gene data show CDR1 as SGHRS and CDR2 as YFSETQ. CDR3 size: 15 residues. The trim removed 0 bases at V and 7 bases at J, leaving 6 bases unmatched. Here the CDR3 DNA reads TGCGCCAGCAGCTTGGTAGGTAGCGGGGTTAATGAGCAGTTCTTC. Protein product: CASSLVGSGVNEQFF.

The rearrangement links TRBV10-3 to TRBJ2-1; D ambiguous. Germline CDR1 ENHRY, CDR2 SYGVKD. V lost 2 bases to trimming and J lost 7 bases, with 3 bases between them. This CDR3 has 11 amino acids. DNA for the CDR3: TGTGCCATCAGTGAGGAGAATGAGCAGTTCTTC. This gives the protein CAISEENEQFF.

This clone was seen just once. The V and J genes are TRBV30 and TRBJ1-2; weak D call: TRBD1 (6 bases). The ends were cut back, 1 base at V and 3 bases at J, with 9 bases in the middle. This CDR3 has 13 amino acids. Per germline, CDR1 GTSNPN and CDR2 SVGIG (reference sequence). CDR3 residues: CAWSEGVDYGYTF. The DNA for the CDR3 is TGTGCCTGGAGTGAGGGGGTTGACTATGGCTACACCTTC.

V and J are TRBV6-1 and TRBJ2-7, with 9 bases aligning to TRBD1. Germline V lookup: CDR1 MNHNS, CDR2 SASEGT. The J segment lost 6 bases and the V segment lost 1 base, leaving 7 bases of the junction unmatched. The CDR3 has 15 residues. This CDR3 is CASSEGGTGYPEQYF. Here the CDR3 DNA reads TGTGCCAGCAGTGAAGGGGGGACAGGGTACCCCGAGCAGTACTTC.

This clone was counted once. The rearrangement joins TRBV30 to TRBJ1-1, with 7 positions matching TRBD1. The CDR3 is 12 amino acids. From germline, CDR1 is GTSNPN and CDR2 SVGIG (reference sequence). J lost 8 bases, V lost 3 bases, and 6 bases had no gene match. CDR3 loop: CAWRTGRIEAFF. Here the CDR3 DNA reads TGTGCCTGGAGGACAGGGAGGATAGAAGCTTTCTTT.

In its sample, this clone was seen once. The CDR3 DNA reads as TGTGCCAGCAGAACAGCGGGGGGTGCGGATGAGCAGTTCTTC. It encodes CASRTAGGADEQFF. The V gene is TRBV2, the J gene TRBJ2-1, with 9 positions matching TRBD2. There are 14 residues in the CDR3. The junction had 8 bases not matched to a gene; V was cut back by 6 bases and J by 8 bases. In germline, CDR1 is SNHLY, CDR2 FYNNEI.

This chain connects TRBV12-3 or TRBV12-4 to TRBJ2-1, with no clear D. V lost 5 bases to trimming and J lost 8 bases, with 10 bases between them. This CDR3 spans 12 amino acids. CDR3 in DNA: TGTGCCAGCAGTCAAGGAGTCGATGAGCAGTTCTTC. Encoded protein: CASSQGVDEQFF.

The CDR3 nucleotides are TGCGCCAGCAGCTTGGTGCAGGGGCCTGGAAACACCATATATTTT. Its protein product is CASSLVQGPGNTIYF. V usage is TRBV5-1 and J usage is TRBJ1-3; weak D call: TRBD1 (6 bases). The germline V gene encodes CDR1 SGHRS and CDR2 YFSETQ. V was trimmed by 0 bases and J by 2 bases, leaving 9 bases between them. The CDR3 runs 15 residues. Looking up the rest from reference TRBV5-1 and TRBJ1-3 gives the full variable domain: KAGVTQTPRYLIKTRGQQVTLSCSPISGHRSVSWYQQTPGQGLQFLFEYFSETQRNKGNFPGRFSGRQFSNSRSEMNVSTLELGDSALYLCASSLVQGPGNTIYFGEGSWLTVV.

V usage is TRBV28 and J usage is TRBJ1-3, with D possibly matching TRBD1 (6 bases). Trimming removed 7 bases from V and 5 bases from J, with 15 bases in between. Per germline, CDR1 MDHEN and CDR2 SYDVKM. The CDR3 contains 14 residues. CDR3 DNA sequence: TGTGCCAGCACCGTGGGGGGGGCTCGAAACACCATATATTTT. Amino acid sequence: CASTVGGARNTIYF.

This chain connects TRBV6-5 to TRBJ1-1, with TRBD1 identical over 8 bases. The CDR3 totals 13 residues. V lost 7 bases, J lost 5 bases, and 6 bases stayed unmatched. Germline V CDR1 and CDR2: MNHEY, SVGAGI. CDR3 loop: CASNQGAQTEAFF. The CDR3 DNA is TGTGCCAGCAATCAGGGGGCGCAGACTGAAGCTTTCTTT.

The rearrangement joins TRBV3-1 (or the pseudogene TRBV3-2) to TRBJ2-3, with 10 bases matching TRBD2. The CDR3 runs 17 residues. Germline CDR1 reads LGHDT; CDR2 reads YNNKEL (reference sequence). The V gene end was trimmed by 3 bases and the J gene end by 5 bases; junction bases not matched to a gene: 11. CDR3 protein: CASSQVFSGGIVDTQYF. CDR3 DNA: TGTGCCAGCAGCCAGGTTTTTAGCGGGGGGATAGTAGATACGCAGTATTTT.

The V call is TRBV19, the J call TRBJ2-7; tentative D call: TRBD1 (5 bases). Germline loops: CDR1 LNHDA, CDR2 SQIVND (reference sequence). Trimming pared 3 bases from V and 2 bases from J, leaving 17 bases between. The CDR3 runs 16 residues. The CDR3 sequence: CASSIAGRAIPYEQYF. In DNA, the CDR3 is TGTGCCAGTAGTATCGCCGGCAGGGCCATTCCCTACGAGCAGTACTTC.

V is TRBV7-9 and J is TRBJ2-7; D uncertain. The CDR3 consists of 14 residues. Deletions cut 2 bases from V and 4 bases from J, with 12 bases between. Germline V gives CDR1 SEHNR, CDR2 FQNEAQ (reference sequence). The CDR3 region is CASSLSEIAYEQYV. The CDR3 bases are TGTGCCAGCAGCTTATCCGAGATTGCGTACGAGCAGTACGTC.

This chain connects TRBV5-8 to TRBJ1-2, with D maybe TRBD1 (5 bases). The ends were cut back, 2 bases at V and 0 bases at J, with 8 bases in the middle. The CDR3 covers 14 residues. Germline CDR1 is SGHTS and CDR2 is YDEGEE. CDR3 DNA sequence: TGTGCCAGCAGCTTCCCGACAGCTAACTATGGCTACACCTTC. This sequence encodes CASSFPTANYGYTF.

The rearrangement uses TRBV27 and TRBJ2-7, with 7 bases that match TRBD1. The J segment lost 3 bases and the V segment lost 5 bases, leaving 4 bases of the junction unmatched. The CDR3 is 13 amino acids. The germline gives CDR1 MNHEY, CDR2 SMNVEV (reference sequence). CDR3 loop: CASSPGTDYEQYV. Here the CDR3 DNA reads TGTGCCAGCAGTCCCGGGACAGACTACGAGCAGTACGTC.

V and J are TRBV9 and TRBJ2-1; 9 bases match TRBD2. From germline, CDR1 is SGDLS and CDR2 YYNGEE. The CDR3 is 13 residues long. V was clipped by 2 bases and J by 7 bases; unmatched bases: 1. DNA for the CDR3: TGTGCCAGCAGCGTGCTAGCGGGGAATGAGCAGTTCTTC. This sequence encodes CASSVLAGNEQFF.

DNA for the CDR3: TGCGCCAGCACCAGAAAATGGACAGGGCGGGTTGTCTCCTACAATGAGCAGTTCTTC. It encodes CASTRKWTGRVVSYNEQFF. V and J are TRBV10-2 and TRBJ2-1; TRBD1 agrees at 8 bases. Germline assignment: CDR1 WSHSY and CDR2 SAAADI. V lost 7 bases and J lost 0; bases outside the gene matches: 17. CDR3 size: 19 residues.

V and J are TRBV6-5 and TRBJ2-1, with D possibly being TRBD2 (7 bases). This CDR3 contains 15 residues. Trimming stripped 2 bases from V and 7 bases from J, with 15 bases between. The germline V gene encodes CDR1 MNHEY and CDR2 SVGAGI. The chain's CDR3 is CASSYGWGGINEQFF. In DNA, the CDR3 is TGTGCCAGCAGTTACGGTTGGGGGGGCATAAATGAGCAGTTCTTC.

This chain uses TRBV6-5 with TRBJ1-5; TRBD1 might be the D (5 bases). The CDR3 loop spans 13 amino acids. Germline V gene sequence: CDR1 MNHEY, CDR2 SVGAGI. V was shortened by 6 bases and J by 1 base, with 7 bases between the two germline ends. The CDR3 spells CASRRGSNQPQHF. The CDR3 bases are TGTGCCAGCAGGCGGGGGAGCAATCAGCCCCAGCATTTT.

The chain recombines TRBV5-8 with TRBJ2-5; 11 bases are shared with TRBD1. The CDR3 is 14 residues long. Losses at the gene ends were 5 bases for V and 5 bases for J; bases not matched to a gene: 5. Germline CDR1 reads SGHTS; CDR2 reads YDEGEE. The CDR3 loop is CASRRTGGLETQYF. The CDR3 DNA reads TGTGCCAGCAGAAGGACAGGGGGCTTGGAGACCCAGTACTTC.

The chain recombines TRBV6-1 with TRBJ1-1; D is perhaps TRBD1 (6 bases). Germline CDR1 is MNHNS and CDR2 is SASEGT. The V end lost 3 bases, the J end lost 1 base, and 6 bases lay between the germline ends. The CDR3 covers 13 residues. CDR3 in DNA: TGTGCCAGCAGTGAGGGGGCGAACACTGAAGCTTTCTTT. This sequence encodes CASSEGANTEAFF.

V and J are TRBV2 and TRBJ2-5; 10 bases match TRBD1. CDR3 length: 15 residues. Germline CDR1 and CDR2: SNHLY and FYNNEI. J lost 5 bases, V lost 7 bases, and 10 bases had no gene match. The CDR3 sequence is CASTPRQGASETQYF. CDR3 DNA: TGTGCCAGCACCCCCAGACAGGGGGCATCGGAGACCCAGTACTTC.

This clone was detected only once. This chain connects TRBV30 to TRBJ1-2, with D unclear. The germline V and J ends were trimmed by 0 bases and 0 bases, with 8 bases remaining between them. Germline CDR1 GTSNPN, CDR2 SVGIG (reference sequence). CDR3 length: 14 amino acids. The DNA of the CDR3 is TGTGCCTGGAGTGTCGCGAATACTAACTATGGCTACACCTTC. Its translation is CAWSVANTNYGYTF.

The chain joins TRBV7-3 to TRBJ2-1; D gene uncertain. The CDR3 totals 12 residues. Germline loops: CDR1 SGHTA, CDR2 FQGTGA. Trimming stripped 2 bases from V and 6 bases from J, with 5 bases between. CDR3: CASSLHGNEQFF. The CDR3 DNA reads TGTGCCAGCAGCTTACACGGCAATGAGCAGTTCTTC.

The chain has TRBV24-1 and TRBJ2-1, with 9 bases matching TRBD2. Looked up from germline, CDR1 is KGHDR and CDR2 is SFDVKD. Trimming cost V 3 bases and J 8 bases; bases outside gene matches: 16. This CDR3 has 18 amino acids. For the CDR3, the DNA is TGTGCCACCAGTGATCCTAATATATCGGCGGGGGGGGTCGATGAGCAGTTCTTC. This sequence encodes CATSDPNISAGGVDEQFF.